Below, 29 T cell receptor beta chains from the same sample are listed, as sequenced in a study of T cell clones after liver transplantation. Assay used: immunoSEQ multiplex PCR; TCRdb lists only in-frame clones, some missing. The sample carries 7,000 to 8,000 clones, about four fifths recorded once. The material sequenced was CD8+ T cells from blood, taken before liver transplant. Source of these receptors: a human donor who received a liver transplant.

In this sample, this clone turned up a few times. V usage is TRBV29-1 and J usage is TRBJ2-7; D unresolved. Germline values: CDR1 SQVTM, CDR2 ANQGSEA. The CDR3 totals 13 residues. The germline V and J ends were trimmed by 5 bases and 3 bases, with 14 bases remaining between them. CDR3 in amino acids: CSVTLQDRYEQYF. The CDR3 coding sequence is TGCAGCGTTACCCTTCAGGATCGCTACGAGCAGTACTTC.

The chain joins TRBV20-1 to TRBJ2-5; D uncertain. The DNA end is a closer match to TRBJ2-7, so the J assignment may be wrong. The CDR3 loop spans 10 amino acids. CDR1 is DFQATT, CDR2 SNEGSKA, per germline (reference sequence). CDR3 sequence: CSASQVEQYF. In nucleotides, the CDR3 is TGCAGTGCTAGTCAGGTCGAGCAGTACTTC.

This clone is categorized as medium-sized. The chain carries TRBV7-2 and TRBJ2-7, with TRBD2 matching over 7 bases. Germline CDR1 SGHTA, CDR2 FQGNSA. After removal of 2 bases from V and 5 bases from J, the junction contained 9 bases not matched to a gene. CDR3 length equals 15 residues. The CDR3 nucleotides are TGTGCCAGCAGCTTATCGGGGGGTCCCTCGGACGAGCAGTACTTC. Its translation is CASSLSGGPSDEQYF.

The chain couples TRBV27 to TRBJ1-5, with TRBD1 as a possible D gene (5 bases). The germline gives CDR1 MNHEY, CDR2 SMNVEV (reference sequence). The CDR3 runs 15 residues. The V end was cut by 3 bases, the J end by 2 bases, with 11 bases between. CDR3 coding DNA: TGTGCCAGCAGTTTCAGGGATGGTCGCAATCAGCCCCAGCATTTT. Its protein is CASSFRDGRNQPQHF.

Note on this clone: At one end, the junction sequence differs from germline, possibly due to a read error. This chain uses TRBV5-1 with TRBJ2-5, with 8 positions matching TRBD2. This CDR3 region has 14 residues. Germline CDR1 SGHRS, CDR2 YFSETQ. In DNA form, the CDR3 reads TGCGCCAGCAACTTGGCGGGAGGCCAAGAGACCCAGTACTTC. Its protein is CASNLAGGQETQYF.

The chain combines TRBV27 with TRBJ1-2; no definite D call. The CDR3 totals 16 residues. Germline V gene data show CDR1 as MNHEY and CDR2 as SMNVEV (reference sequence). V was trimmed by 6 bases and J by 4 bases, leaving 21 bases between them. As DNA, the CDR3 is TGTGCCAGCAGCCCTCCCGAGGGCCCGTACGGCTATGGCTACACCTTC. It yields the protein CASSPPEGPYGYGYTF.

The chain combines TRBV27 with TRBJ2-1; no definite D call. Trimming stripped 3 bases from V and 6 bases from J, with 12 bases between. The CDR3 length is 14 residues. CDR1 is MNHEY, CDR2 SMNVEV, per germline (reference sequence). The CDR3 nucleotides are TGTGCCAGCAGTTTTGGCCCGATCCCCAATGAGCAGTTCTTC. Its protein is CASSFGPIPNEQFF.

The chain recombines TRBV5-4 with TRBJ1-6; D gene unclear. V was pared by 0 bases and J by 7 bases, with 8 bases between. This CDR3 is built from 14 residues. Germline-derived CDR1 and CDR2 are SGHNT and YYREEE (reference sequence). The CDR3 DNA sequence: TGTGCCAGCAGCTTGGAGGGCGGGAATTCACCCCTCCACTTT. Protein sequence: CASSLEGGNSPLHF.

The rearrangement joins TRBV27 to TRBJ2-7; 10 nucleotides line up with TRBD1. The junction had 4 bases not matched to a gene; V was cut back by 4 bases and J by 1 base. Germline lookup yields CDR1 MNHEY and CDR2 SMNVEV (reference sequence). This CDR3 spans 15 amino acids. CDR3 sequence reads: CASSYRDRGSYEQYF. The CDR3 DNA is TGTGCCAGCAGTTACCGGGACAGGGGTTCCTACGAGCAGTACTTC.

This chain joins TRBV27 and TRBJ2-1; possible D gene TRBD2, 6 bases. V was clipped by 3 bases and J by 4 bases, with 19 bases between them. From germline, CDR1 is MNHEY and CDR2 SMNVEV (reference sequence). The CDR3 loop spans 17 amino acids. The CDR3 region is CASSFSLRPAGYNEQFF. As DNA, the CDR3 is TGTGCCAGCAGTTTCTCACTGCGGCCCGCGGGATACAATGAGCAGTTCTTC.

The chain couples TRBV11-2 to TRBJ1-2; 8 nucleotides align to TRBD1. Germline V CDR1 and CDR2: SGHAT, FQNNGV. J was trimmed by 2 bases and V by 2 bases; bases with no gene match: 10. The CDR3 is 17 amino acids. CDR3 amino acids: CASSLNPGGPTNYGYTF. In DNA, the CDR3 is TGTGCCAGCAGCTTAAATCCAGGGGGCCCCACCAACTATGGCTACACCTTC.

V usage is TRBV29-1 and J usage is TRBJ2-1; 10 bases are shared with TRBD1. Germline V CDR1 and CDR2: SQVTM, ANQGSEA. The CDR3 sequence is 14 residues long. V lost 3 bases, J lost 7 bases, and 6 bases stayed unmatched. CDR3 bases: TGCAGCGTTGACGGGACAGGGGTAGAAAATGAGCAGTTCTTC. Encoded protein: CSVDGTGVENEQFF.

The genes are TRBV6-1 and TRBJ2-1, with D perhaps matching TRBD2 (5 bases). Germline CDR1 and CDR2: MNHNS and SASEGT. With 3 bases removed from V and 1 base from J, the gap between germline ends came to 7 bases. The CDR3 runs 14 residues. The CDR3 here is CASSDGESYNEQFF. In DNA form, the CDR3 reads TGTGCCAGCAGTGACGGGGAGTCCTACAATGAGCAGTTCTTC.

The chain links TRBV6-1 to TRBJ2-7; possibly TRBD1 for D (5 bases). The CDR3 loop spans 10 amino acids. The germline V gene has CDR1 MNHNS and CDR2 SASEGT. Between the trimmed V and J ends, which lost 8 bases and 5 bases, there was a span of 7 bases. The CDR3 nucleotides are TGTGCCAGCGACAGACACGAGCAGTACTTC. Encoded protein: CASDRHEQYF.

The chain couples TRBV4-1 to TRBJ2-3; weak D call: TRBD1 (5 bases). This CDR3 has 16 amino acids. Trimming shortened V by 2 bases and J by 0 bases, and 12 bases separated the two germline ends. Germline V gene sequence: CDR1 MGHRA, CDR2 YSYEKL. CDR3 nucleotide sequence: TGCGCCAGCAGCCAACGCCAGGGATCTAGCACAGATACGCAGTATTTT. Protein product: CASSQRQGSSTDTQYF.

CDR3 DNA: TGTGCCATCAGTGACCGTTCAGGCGAGCAGTACTTC. It is translated as CAISDRSGEQYF. The chain uses TRBV10-3 and TRBJ2-7, with no clear D. The CDR3 extends over 12 amino acids. Trimming took 3 bases from V and 6 from J, leaving 9 bases between them. Germline V gene lookup returns CDR1 ENHRY and CDR2 SYGVKD.

The CDR3 DNA is TGTGCCAGCAGCAAAGACATAGCGGGGGGGCGGAACACCGGGGAGCTGTTTTTT. It yields the protein CASSKDIAGGRNTGELFF. This sequence joins TRBV21-1 and TRBJ2-2; the table's D call of TRBD2 was not tested on the DNA. TRBV21-1 is tagged as a pseudogene. CDR3 length: 18 amino acids.

The chain has TRBV28 and TRBJ2-7; TRBD1 might be the D (6 bases). The V gene lost 7 bases and the J gene lost 3 bases, with 19 bases spanning the gap. Germline V gives CDR1 MDHEN, CDR2 SYDVKM. The CDR3 covers 15 residues. CDR3 loop: CASTAPRDTYYEQYF. CDR3 DNA sequence: TGTGCCAGCACCGCTCCCCGGGACACCTACTACGAGCAGTACTTC.

This clone was found once. The chain couples TRBV6-1 to TRBJ2-7; D might be TRBD2 (6 bases). The V gene's germline CDR1 is MNHNS and CDR2 SASEGT. The CDR3 is 16 amino acids. Trimming stripped 4 bases from V and 5 bases from J, with 21 bases between. The chain's CDR3 is CASSARGLPTPNEQYF. The CDR3 bases are TGTGCCAGCAGTGCCCGGGGACTCCCGACCCCTAACGAGCAGTACTTC.

In its sample, this clone was seen once. J is TRBJ2-7 and V is TRBV27, with 9 bases matching TRBD1. CDR1 and CDR2 (germline): MNHEY, SMNVEV (reference sequence). The ends lost 6 bases at V and 6 bases at J; junction bases unmatched: 3. CDR3 length: 12 amino acids. CDR3 in amino acids: CASRDRGFEQYF. In DNA, the CDR3 is TGTGCCAGCAGGGACAGGGGTTTCGAGCAGTACTTC.

J is TRBJ1-4 and V is TRBV30; 9 bases agree with TRBD1. The V segment lost 1 base and the J segment 7 bases; nucleotides outside the gene matches: 4. The germline V gene has CDR1 GTSNPN and CDR2 SVGIG (reference sequence). This CDR3 region has 14 residues. DNA of the CDR3: TGTGCCTGGAGTGGGACAGGGGAGACTGAAAAACTGTTTTTT. Translated, it gives CAWSGTGETEKLFF.

For the CDR3, the DNA is TGTGCCAGCAGCACACCGGAGGGGGGGCGGGGCACAGATACGCAGTATTTT. This sequence encodes CASSTPEGGRGTDTQYF. J is TRBJ2-3 and V is TRBV7-6; the D gene is possibly TRBD2 (7 bases). The CDR3 runs 17 residues. Germline V lookup: CDR1 SGHVS, CDR2 FNYEAQ. V shed 5 bases and J shed 1 base, with 19 bases lying between them.

V gene TRBV9 combines with J gene TRBJ1-3, with D hard to call. With 2 bases removed from V and 0 bases from J, the gap between germline ends came to 9 bases. CDR3 size: 15 residues. CDR1 and CDR2 from the germline V gene are SGDLS and YYNGEE. The CDR3 DNA is TGTGCCAGCAGCGTGTCCGGGAGCTCTGGAAACACCATATATTTT. Its protein product is CASSVSGSSGNTIYF.

V is TRBV28 and J is TRBJ1-3; a weak D match, TRBD1 (5 bases). The CDR3 spans 15 residues. V shed 5 bases and J shed 5 bases, with 16 bases lying between them. The germline CDR1 and CDR2 sequences are MDHEN and SYDVKM. DNA for the CDR3: TGTGCCAGCAGTACTCGACAGACCATCAGAAACACCATATATTTT. This sequence encodes CASSTRQTIRNTIYF.

Within the sample, this clone is medium-sized. The chain uses TRBV5-6 and TRBJ1-6, with D uncertain. The V gene's germline CDR1 is SGHDT and CDR2 YYEEEE. Trimming cost V 0 bases and J 1 base, with 17 bases left between them. There are 19 residues in the CDR3. The CDR3 DNA follows: TGTGCCAGCAGCTTGGCCGCTGCACCCCGGGGATCCTATAATTCACCCCTCCACTTT. As protein: CASSLAAAPRGSYNSPLHF.

The table lists this clone with a count of one. The chain carries TRBV2 and TRBJ2-7; 9 bases fit TRBD2. Per the germline V gene, CDR1 is SNHLY and CDR2 is FYNNEI. This CDR3 contains 14 residues. J lost 6 bases, V lost 3 bases, and 6 bases had no gene match. The CDR3 spells CASSEVSTSGEQYF. In DNA, the CDR3 is TGTGCCAGCAGTGAGGTGTCGACTAGCGGCGAGCAGTACTTC.

This chain joins TRBV11-3 and TRBJ2-7, with a tentative D call TRBD1 (5 bases). V lost 2 bases, J lost 6 bases, and 11 bases lay in between. The length of the CDR3 is 13 residues. CDR1 is SGHNT, CDR2 YENEEA, per germline. The CDR3 spells CASSLSDSFEQYF. The DNA for the CDR3 is TGTGCCAGCAGCTTAAGCGACAGCTTCGAGCAGTACTTC. Based on the CDR3 plus reference TRBV11-3 and TRBJ2-7, the full variable domain is EAGVVQSPRYKIIEKKQPVAFWCNPISGHNTLYWYLQNLGQGPELLIRYENEEAVDDSQLPKDRFSAERLKGVDSTLKIQPAELGDSAVYLCASSLSDSFEQYFGPGTRLTVT.

This clone was seen a few times. The chain recombines TRBV7-6 with TRBJ1-5; D not certain. Trimming cost V 5 bases and J 5 bases, with 10 bases left between them. CDR1 and CDR2 from the germline V gene are SGHVS and FNYEAQ. The CDR3 is 13 residues long. CDR3 nucleotide sequence: TGTGCCAGCAGCCTGGGAGAGGATCAGCCCCAGCATTTT. It encodes CASSLGEDQPQHF.

This chain links TRBV6-5 with TRBJ1-2; D gene unclear. Trimming shortened V by 2 bases and J by 1 base, and 8 bases separated the two germline ends. Germline V gene data show CDR1 as MNHEY and CDR2 as SVGAGI. There are 14 residues in the CDR3. CDR3 amino acids: CASSYREFNYGYTF. In DNA, the CDR3 is TGTGCCAGCAGTTACCGAGAGTTTAACTATGGCTACACCTTC.